These T cell receptor beta chains were read from a single sample in a study of radiation and T cells in renal cell carcinoma. Data came from immunoSEQ multiplex PCR; TCRdb stores just in-frame clones and leaves some out. The sample lists about 50,000 clones, roughly 83% occurring once. Sample: blood, taken from a patient whose treatment included radiotherapy and nephrectomy. The origin of the receptors is a woman aged 65 to 85 with renal cell carcinoma. Both conserved end residues are part of each CDR3. A D gene is named only where the DNA matches it firmly. Expanded clones get a size class; other rows say once, few or many, or leave the size out.

j_call: TRBJ2-1; clone_size: NA; v_call: TRBV5-1; d_call: TRBD2; cdr3_aa: CASSLDREDEQFF; cdr3_nt: TGCGCCAGCAGCTTGGACCGGGAGGATGAGCAGTTCTTC
j_call: TRBJ2-4; clone_size: NA; v_call: TRBV10-3; d_call: NA; cdr3_aa: CAISESRELAKNIQYF; cdr3_nt: TGTGCCATCAGTGAGTCAAGGGAGCTAGCCAAAAACATTCAGTACTTC
j_call: TRBJ2-2; clone_size: NA; v_call: TRBV27; d_call: TRBD2; cdr3_aa: CASSPLAGANTGELFF; cdr3_nt: TGTGCCAGCAGCCCCCTGGCGGGAGCGAACACCGGGGAGCTGTTTTTT
j_call: TRBJ2-2; clone_size: NA; v_call: TRBV5-1; d_call: NA; cdr3_aa: CASSLDGRGSGELFF; cdr3_nt: TGCGCCAGCAGCTTGGACGGGAGAGGCTCCGGGGAGCTGTTTTTT
j_call: TRBJ1-3; clone_size: NA; v_call: TRBV6-5; d_call: TRBD1; cdr3_aa: CASSWGQGPGNTIYF; cdr3_nt: TGTGCCAGCAGTTGGGGACAGGGGCCTGGAAACACCATATATTTT
j_call: TRBJ1-4; clone_size: few; v_call: TRBV13; d_call: TRBD1; cdr3_aa: CASSLGAGGEKLFF; cdr3_nt: TGTGCCAGCAGCTTAGGGGCAGGGGGTGAAAAACTGTTTTTT
j_call: TRBJ1-1; clone_size: NA; v_call: TRBV18; d_call: NA; cdr3_aa: CASSLSAGAGGTEAFF; cdr3_nt: TGTGCCAGCTCACTGTCCGCAGGGGCGGGGGGCACTGAAGCTTTCTTT
j_call: TRBJ2-7; clone_size: few; v_call: TRBV18; d_call: TRBD2; cdr3_aa: CASSPGRGNYEQYF; cdr3_nt: TGTGCCAGCTCACCGGGGCGGGGGAATTACGAGCAGTACTTC
j_call: TRBJ1-3; clone_size: NA; v_call: TRBV7-8; d_call: NA; cdr3_aa: CASSLAGKGGNTIYF; cdr3_nt: TGTGCCAGCAGCTTAGCCGGAAAGGGAGGAAACACCATATATTTT
j_call: TRBJ1-5; clone_size: NA; v_call: TRBV19; d_call: NA; cdr3_aa: CASSILGQPQHF; cdr3_nt: TGTGCCAGTAGTATACTAGGTCAGCCCCAGCATTTT
j_call: TRBJ1-5; clone_size: NA; v_call: TRBV30; d_call: NA; cdr3_aa: CAWSVQASNQPQHF; cdr3_nt: TGTGCCTGGAGTGTTCAGGCTAGCAATCAGCCCCAGCATTTT
j_call: TRBJ2-1; clone_size: NA; v_call: TRBV19; d_call: TRBD1; cdr3_aa: CASSIGLGQGSYNEQFF; cdr3_nt: TGTGCCAGTAGTATAGGATTGGGACAGGGGTCCTACAATGAGCAGTTCTTC
j_call: TRBJ2-2; clone_size: NA; v_call: TRBV2; d_call: NA; cdr3_aa: CASAVKPLGGELFF; cdr3_nt: TGTGCCAGCGCAGTCAAACCCCTTGGGGGGGAGCTGTTTTTT
j_call: TRBJ2-7; clone_size: NA; v_call: TRBV2; d_call: NA; cdr3_aa: CASSEVYEQYF; cdr3_nt: TGTGCCAGCAGTGAGGTTTACGAGCAGTACTTC
j_call: TRBJ2-5; clone_size: NA; v_call: TRBV4-1; d_call: NA; cdr3_aa: CASSQGLEETQYF; cdr3_nt: TGCGCCAGCAGCCAAGGCCTAGAAGAGACCCAGTACTTC
j_call: TRBJ1-6; clone_size: NA; v_call: TRBV13; d_call: NA; cdr3_aa: CASTIVGGTDAFTYNSPLHF; cdr3_nt: TGTGCCAGCACCATCGTAGGTGGGACCGATGCTTTCACCTATAATTCACCCCTCCACTTT
j_call: TRBJ1-4; clone_size: once; v_call: TRBV27; d_call: TRBD1; cdr3_aa: CASSLYRGATNEKLFF; cdr3_nt: TGTGCCAGCAGTTTATACAGGGGTGCAACTAATGAAAAACTGTTTTTT
j_call: TRBJ1-3; clone_size: NA; v_call: TRBV30; d_call: NA; cdr3_aa: CALESREGNTIYF; cdr3_nt: TGTGCCTTGGAAAGCAGGGAAGGAAACACCATATATTTT
j_call: TRBJ2-1; clone_size: NA; v_call: TRBV5-1; d_call: TRBD1; cdr3_aa: CASSLGDRGLYNEQFF; cdr3_nt: TGCGCCAGCAGCTTGGGGGACAGGGGGCTATACAATGAGCAGTTCTTC
j_call: TRBJ2-5; clone_size: NA; v_call: TRBV7-2; d_call: NA; cdr3_aa: CASTQFQETQYF; cdr3_nt: TGTGCCAGCACGCAGTTCCAAGAGACCCAGTACTTC
j_call: TRBJ2-5; clone_size: NA; v_call: TRBV7-2; d_call: TRBD2; cdr3_aa: CASTPPWLAGTQYQETQYF; cdr3_nt: TGTGCCAGCACCCCCCCGTGGCTAGCGGGGACCCAGTACCAAGAGACCCAGTACTTC
j_call: TRBJ2-1; clone_size: NA; v_call: TRBV9; d_call: TRBD2; cdr3_aa: CASSVGSGSTYNEQFF; cdr3_nt: TGTGCCAGCAGCGTAGGGAGCGGGAGCACCTACAATGAGCAGTTCTTC